The next 25 T cell receptor beta chains were all read from a single sample in a study of blood T cells in healthy people across ages. Using a J-beta primer mix together with a sample-barcoded 5' primer, a second PCR was run for roughly 6 to 11 cycles. TCRdb itself ran the 5' RACE reads through MiXCR, one entry per CDR3 protein. There are about 1.8 million distinct CDR3 sequences in the sample; about 50% occur only once, and 2% to 2.5% lies in the top ten. Input material: blood. Source of these receptors: a woman in her thirties or forties in good health.

The chain recombines TRBV14 with TRBJ1-2; D unclear. The CDR3 has 12 residues. Trimming removed 1 base at V and 4 bases at J, with 4 bases between. Looked up from germline, CDR1 is SGHDN and CDR2 is FVKESK. The CDR3 spells CASSQASYGYTF. CDR3 in DNA: TGTGCCAGCAGCCAAGCCTCCTATGGCTACACCTTC.

The chain uses TRBV7-9 and TRBJ2-1; 7 bases agree with TRBD1. Germline V gene sequence: CDR1 SEHNR, CDR2 FQNEAQ (reference sequence). The V segment lost 5 bases and the J segment 10 bases; nucleotides outside the gene matches: 8. The CDR3 covers 13 residues. CDR3 amino acids: CASSPPQGEEQFF. In DNA, the CDR3 is TGTGCCAGCAGCCCCCCCCAGGGGGAGGAGCAGTTCTTC. Full variable domain (missing parts from reference TRBV7-9 and TRBJ2-1): DTGVSQNPRHKITKRGQNVTFRCDPISEHNRLYWYRQTLGQGPEFLTYFQNEAQLEKSRLLSDRFSAERPKGSFSTLEIQRTEQGDSAMYLCASSPPQGEEQFFGPGTRLTVL.

V and J are TRBV6-1 and TRBJ1-2; D is perhaps TRBD1 (5 bases). The CDR3 is 15 amino acids. In germline, CDR1 is MNHNS, CDR2 SASEGT. V was cut by 2 bases and J by 6 bases, with 16 bases left in between. Here the CDR3 reads CASSENLAGSDGYTF. DNA of the CDR3: TGTGCCAGCAGTGAAAATTTGGCAGGGTCAGATGGCTACACCTTC.

This clonotype occurred a few times. The chain couples TRBV18 to TRBJ2-5; tentative D call: TRBD1 (5 bases). V was shortened by 8 bases and J by 4 bases, with 14 bases between the two germline ends. The CDR3 length is 13 residues. The germline V gene encodes CDR1 KGHSH and CDR2 LQKENI. The CDR3 protein is CASSPEGVETQYF. Here the CDR3 DNA reads TGTGCCAGCAGCCCAGAAGGGGTAGAGACCCAGTACTTC.

The count of this clonotype is one. The chain has TRBV4-2 and TRBJ2-1; perhaps TRBD1 as D (5 bases). Trimming left V 4 bases short and J 3 bases short, with 22 bases between. This CDR3 is built from 18 residues. Germline CDR1 and CDR2: LGHNA and YNFKEQ. CDR3 sequence reads: CASSRTTPGPTSYNEQFF. CDR3 nucleotides: TGTGCCAGCAGCCGAACAACCCCAGGGCCGACCAGCTACAATGAGCAGTTCTTC.

The chain employs TRBV27 and TRBJ2-1, with D perhaps matching TRBD1 or TRBD2 (7 bases each). The CDR3 has 15 residues. The V gene's germline CDR1 is MNHEY and CDR2 SMNVEV (reference sequence). The germline V and J ends were trimmed by 5 bases and 4 bases, with 15 bases remaining between them. The DNA for the CDR3 is TGTGCCAGCAGTCCCGGGGGGACAGCTTACAATGAGCAGTTCTTC. This sequence encodes CASSPGGTAYNEQFF.

This clonotype was picked up a small number of times. This sequence joins TRBV29-1 and TRBJ2-1; possibly TRBD1 for D (5 bases). In germline, CDR1 is SQVTM, CDR2 ANQGSEA. The length of the CDR3 is 13 residues. Trimming pared 5 bases from V and 10 bases from J, leaving 18 bases between. The CDR3 DNA is TGCAGCGTTCCACCCGGTGGGGCTGGAGAGCAGTTCTTC. This sequence encodes CSVPPGGAGEQFF.

This clonotype was seen only a few times. The chain uses TRBV6-5 and TRBJ2-1; TRBD1 is a possible D gene (6 bases). This CDR3 spans 15 amino acids. Germline CDR1 MNHEY, CDR2 SVGAGI. Trimming pared 6 bases from V and 5 bases from J, leaving 17 bases between. The CDR3 DNA reads TGTGCCAGCAGGTCGACAGGCTACACCAACAATGAGCAGTTCTTC. Amino acid sequence: CASRSTGYTNNEQFF.

This clonotype has just one count. The rearrangement joins TRBV27 to TRBJ2-2; D is possibly TRBD1 (5 bases). Per germline, CDR1 MNHEY and CDR2 SMNVEV (reference sequence). The germline V and J ends were trimmed by 5 bases and 6 bases, with 19 bases remaining between them. This CDR3 comprises 16 residues. As DNA, the CDR3 is TGTGCCAGCAGTCGTTTCAGGCAGGGAAGTTCCGGGGAGCTGTTTTTT. It specifies CASSRFRQGSSGELFF.

The chain uses TRBV24-1 and TRBJ1-2; D is unclear. V shed 2 bases and J shed 3 bases, with 9 bases lying between them. CDR1 is KGHDR and CDR2 is SFDVKD in the germline V gene. This CDR3 has 14 residues. The CDR3 bases are TGTGCCACCAGTGATTCCGGTAGGGACTATGGCTACACCTTC. Its protein product is CATSDSGRDYGYTF.

This clonotype was observed a handful of times. The chain links TRBV20-1 to TRBJ2-3; 11 nucleotides agree with TRBD2. The CDR3 is 15 amino acids. The V gene's germline CDR1 is DFQATT and CDR2 SNEGSKA (reference sequence). Unmatched junction bases numbered 9, after V lost 5 bases and J lost 5 bases. CDR3 protein: CSAPLLTSGEDTQYF. CDR3 bases: TGCAGTGCTCCCCTCCTGACTAGCGGGGAAGATACGCAGTATTTT.

This chain connects TRBV28 to TRBJ2-7; tentatively, D is TRBD1 (5 bases). The germline V gene encodes CDR1 MDHEN and CDR2 SYDVKM. V was pared by 6 bases and J by 6 bases, with 21 bases between. This CDR3 spans 15 amino acids. In nucleotides, the CDR3 is TGTGCCAGCAGCCCGAAGGTGGCAGGGCCCTGCGAGCAGTACTTC. Amino acid sequence: CASSPKVAGPCEQYF.

The chain employs TRBV6-5 and TRBJ2-1; 9 nucleotides agree with TRBD2. Germline V gene lookup returns CDR1 MNHEY and CDR2 SVGAGI. J gave up 7 bases and V 5 bases, and 6 bases lay outside the gene matches. The CDR3 sequence is 14 residues long. The CDR3 DNA sequence: TGTGCCAGCAGTCGCCGGACTAGCGAAAATGAGCAGTTCTTC. Its translation is CASSRRTSENEQFF.

The sample holds one count of this clonotype. The chain is built from TRBV20-1 and TRBJ2-1, with 12 bases identical to TRBD1. After removal of 6 bases from V and 6 bases from J, the junction contained 6 bases not matched to a gene. Germline V gene data show CDR1 as DFQATT and CDR2 as SNEGSKA (reference sequence). This CDR3 has 14 amino acids. Here the CDR3 DNA reads TGCAGTGCGAGCGGGGACAGGGGGCTCAATGAGCAGTTCTTC. This encodes CSASGDRGLNEQFF.

This clonotype was observed at least ten times. The V call is TRBV7-9, the J call TRBJ2-7, with 16 bases identical to TRBD2. Trimming cost V 5 bases and J 7 bases; bases outside gene matches: 8. Per germline, CDR1 SEHNR and CDR2 FQNEAQ (reference sequence). CDR3 length: 16 residues. The CDR3 region is CASSPGLAGGLWEQYF. CDR3 in DNA: TGTGCCAGCAGCCCGGGACTAGCGGGGGGGCTGTGGGAGCAGTACTTC.

The chain combines TRBV24-1 with TRBJ2-2; no clear D gene. The germline V and J ends were trimmed by 9 bases and 2 bases, with 9 bases remaining between them. The CDR3 is 13 residues long. Germline loops: CDR1 KGHDR, CDR2 SFDVKD. The CDR3 nucleotides read TGTGCCACCGGTGGCGGAAACACCGGGGAGCTGTTTTTT. Translated: CATGGGNTGELFF.

J is TRBJ2-3 and V is TRBV20-1, with TRBD2 identical over 7 bases. V lost 6 bases and J lost 0; bases outside the gene matches: 9. CDR3 length: 15 residues. Germline loops: CDR1 DFQATT, CDR2 SNEGSKA (reference sequence). The CDR3 sequence: CSAADGGTSTDTQYF. In DNA form, the CDR3 reads TGCAGTGCGGCTGACGGGGGGACTAGCACAGATACGCAGTATTTT.

The V gene is TRBV27, the J gene TRBJ1-2; D perhaps matches TRBD1 (5 bases). The CDR3 spans 13 residues. Germline V lookup: CDR1 MNHEY, CDR2 SMNVEV (reference sequence). V lost 5 bases to trimming and J lost 4 bases, with 11 bases between them. CDR3 sequence: CASSGHPSYGYTF. The CDR3 DNA is TGTGCCAGCAGTGGACACCCTAGCTATGGCTACACCTTC.

V usage is TRBV20-1 and J usage is TRBJ2-7; perhaps D is TRBD1 or TRBD2 (5 bases each). V lost 6 bases and J lost 5, with 17 bases in between. This CDR3 contains 13 residues. Germline CDR1 DFQATT, CDR2 SNEGSKA (reference sequence). The CDR3 DNA reads TGCAGTGCCGGGGTTTGGGGGTGGGACGAGCAGTACTTC. Encoded protein: CSAGVWGWDEQYF.

This clonotype was found once. The chain uses TRBV10-3 and TRBJ2-2, with 13 positions matching TRBD2. V shed 8 bases and J 1 base; nucleotides not matched to a gene: 1. The CDR3 runs to 15 residues. Germline loops: CDR1 ENHRY, CDR2 SYGVKD. The CDR3 DNA reads TGTGCCATCCGGACTAGCGGGGGGAACACCGGGGAGCTGTTTTTT. It codes for CAIRTSGGNTGELFF.

The V call is TRBV6-1, the J call TRBJ1-2; D remains unclear. The CDR3 length is 11 residues. V was clipped by 9 bases and J by 2 bases, with 7 bases between them. From germline, CDR1 is MNHNS and CDR2 SASEGT. The CDR3 spells CASMENYGYTF. The CDR3 nucleotides read TGTGCCAGTATGGAGAACTATGGCTACACCTTC.

This clonotype has more than one count but fewer than ten. The genes are TRBV7-8 and TRBJ2-1; the D gene is possibly TRBD1 (7 bases). CDR1 and CDR2 (germline): SGHVS, FQNEAQ. This CDR3 comprises 16 residues. V was shortened by 1 base and J by 5 bases, with 15 bases between the two germline ends. In nucleotides, the CDR3 is TGTGCCAGCAGCTTAGTCGGGGCAGGGGGGCACAATGAGCAGTTCTTC. Protein: CASSLVGAGGHNEQFF.

The chain couples TRBV7-2 to TRBJ2-7; D unclear. Trimming shortened V by 2 bases and J by 1 base, and 12 bases separated the two germline ends. The CDR3 consists of 15 residues. Germline-derived CDR1 and CDR2 are SGHTA and FQGNSA. The chain's CDR3 is CASSLTSSGSYEQYF. In DNA form, the CDR3 reads TGTGCCAGCAGCTTAACCTCTTCGGGTTCCTACGAGCAGTACTTC.

The CDR3 spells CASSVVAGLNTEAFF. DNA of the CDR3: TGTGCCAGCAGCGTAGTGGCGGGCCTGAACACTGAAGCTTTCTTT. The genes are TRBV9 and TRBJ1-1; no clear D gene. From germline, CDR1 is SGDLS and CDR2 YYNGEE. V was trimmed by 0 bases and J by 0 bases, leaving 9 bases between them. The CDR3 has 15 residues.

The chain joins TRBV5-6 to TRBJ1-1; D is possibly TRBD1 (5 bases). The CDR3 has 15 residues. Deletions cut 0 bases from V and 5 bases from J, with 14 bases between. The germline gives CDR1 SGHDT, CDR2 YYEEEE. This chain's CDR3 is CASSLAGTISTEAFF. CDR3 in DNA: TGTGCCAGCAGCTTGGCTGGGACCATAAGTACTGAAGCTTTCTTT.